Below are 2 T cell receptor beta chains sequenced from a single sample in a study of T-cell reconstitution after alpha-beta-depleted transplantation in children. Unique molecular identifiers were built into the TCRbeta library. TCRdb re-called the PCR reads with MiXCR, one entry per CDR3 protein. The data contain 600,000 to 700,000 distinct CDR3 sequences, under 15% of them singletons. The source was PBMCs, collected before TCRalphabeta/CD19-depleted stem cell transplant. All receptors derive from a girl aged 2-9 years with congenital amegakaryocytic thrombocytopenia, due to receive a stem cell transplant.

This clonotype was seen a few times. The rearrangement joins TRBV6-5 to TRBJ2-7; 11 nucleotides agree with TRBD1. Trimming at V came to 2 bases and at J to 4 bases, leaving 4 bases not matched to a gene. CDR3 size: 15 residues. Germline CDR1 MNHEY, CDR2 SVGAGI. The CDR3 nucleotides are TGTGCCAGCAGTTACCGGACAGGGGGCGATTACGAGCAGTACTTC. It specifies CASSYRTGGDYEQYF.

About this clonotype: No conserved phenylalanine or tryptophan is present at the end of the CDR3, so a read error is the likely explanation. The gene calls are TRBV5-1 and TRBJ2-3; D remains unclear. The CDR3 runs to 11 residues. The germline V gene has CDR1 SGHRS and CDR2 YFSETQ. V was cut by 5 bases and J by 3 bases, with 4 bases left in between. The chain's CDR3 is CASRTTDTQYL. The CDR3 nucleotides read TGCGCCAGCAGAACAACAGATACGCAGTATCTT.